These T cell receptor beta chains were read from a single sample in a study of blood T cells in healthy people across ages. TCRdb reanalysed the 5' RACE reads using MiXCR and keeps one entry per CDR3 protein. Here the sample spans approximately 780,000 distinct CDR3 sequences, about a quarter being singletons. These records were also assigned to another study, of T cells of mothers and their children.

The sequenced material came from blood. The receptor source for this set is a boy younger than 18 in good health. Both conserved end residues are part of each CDR3. The D gene is left open where the match is weak. The size of a clone is reported for some rows only, either as once, few or many, or as a class for expanded clones.

CDR3aa: CSAESGSWGETQYF
CDR3nt: TGCAGTGCGGAATCCGGGTCGTGGGGGGAGACCCAGTACTTC
d_gene: .
v_gene: TRBV20-1
j_gene: TRBJ2-5
abundance: few

CDR3aa: CASSLVTGTGYITEAFF
CDR3nt: TGCGCCAGCAGCTTGGTAACCGGGACAGGGTATATCACTGAAGCTTTCTTT
d_gene: TRBD1
v_gene: TRBV5-1
j_gene: TRBJ1-1
abundance: .

CDR3aa: CAISESTGDTTDQYF
CDR3nt: TGTGCCATCAGTGAGTCGACGGGGGACACCACCGACCAGTACTTC
d_gene: .
v_gene: TRBV10-3
j_gene: TRBJ2-5
abundance: .

CDR3aa: CSVDKAGGAYGYTF
CDR3nt: TGCAGCGTTGATAAGGCAGGGGGTGCCTATGGCTACACCTTC
d_gene: TRBD1
v_gene: TRBV29-1
j_gene: TRBJ1-2
abundance: .

CDR3aa: CASTLDPGAYEQYF
CDR3nt: TGTGCCAGCACCCTGGACCCGGGCGCCTACGAGCAGTACTTC
d_gene: .
v_gene: TRBV28
j_gene: TRBJ2-7
abundance: .

CDR3aa: CASSSIAGGHQNTQYF
CDR3nt: TGTGCCAGCAGTTCGATAGCGGGGGGTCACCAAAATACGCAGTATTTT
d_gene: TRBD2
v_gene: TRBV28
j_gene: TRBJ2-3
abundance: few

CDR3aa: CASSSSDRGSYEQYF
CDR3nt: TGTGCCAGCAGCTCGTCAGACAGGGGATCCTACGAGCAGTACTTC
d_gene: TRBD1
v_gene: TRBV5-5
j_gene: TRBJ2-7
abundance: .

CDR3aa: CASSTTGQLNIQYF
CDR3nt: TGTGCCAGCAGCACCACCGGACAGCTAAACATTCAGTACTTC
d_gene: .
v_gene: TRBV5-5
j_gene: TRBJ2-4
abundance: .

CDR3aa: CASSQDWSSGGWNEQFF
CDR3nt: TGTGCCAGCAGCCAAGACTGGTCTAGCGGGGGGTGGAATGAGCAGTTCTTC
d_gene: TRBD2
v_gene: TRBV4-2
j_gene: TRBJ2-1
abundance: .

CDR3aa: CAIGQPTQYF
CDR3nt: TGTGCCATCGGACAGCCGACCCAGTACTTC
d_gene: .
v_gene: TRBV27
j_gene: TRBJ2-5
abundance: few

CDR3aa: CASSLLGYQNDEQFF
CDR3nt: TGCGCCAGCAGCTTGTTGGGCTACCAAAATGATGAGCAGTTCTTC
d_gene: .
v_gene: TRBV5-1
j_gene: TRBJ2-1
abundance: .

CDR3aa: CSVEAGGNYNEQFF
CDR3nt: TGCAGCGTTGAAGCCGGGGGGAACTACAATGAGCAGTTCTTC
d_gene: TRBD2
v_gene: TRBV29-1
j_gene: TRBJ2-1
abundance: few

CDR3aa: CASSLYSTVGAQKLFF
CDR3nt: TGTGCCAGCAGTCTCTACTCGACAGTCGGGGCCCAAAAACTGTTTTTT
d_gene: .
v_gene: TRBV12-3/TRBV12-4
j_gene: TRBJ1-4
abundance: few